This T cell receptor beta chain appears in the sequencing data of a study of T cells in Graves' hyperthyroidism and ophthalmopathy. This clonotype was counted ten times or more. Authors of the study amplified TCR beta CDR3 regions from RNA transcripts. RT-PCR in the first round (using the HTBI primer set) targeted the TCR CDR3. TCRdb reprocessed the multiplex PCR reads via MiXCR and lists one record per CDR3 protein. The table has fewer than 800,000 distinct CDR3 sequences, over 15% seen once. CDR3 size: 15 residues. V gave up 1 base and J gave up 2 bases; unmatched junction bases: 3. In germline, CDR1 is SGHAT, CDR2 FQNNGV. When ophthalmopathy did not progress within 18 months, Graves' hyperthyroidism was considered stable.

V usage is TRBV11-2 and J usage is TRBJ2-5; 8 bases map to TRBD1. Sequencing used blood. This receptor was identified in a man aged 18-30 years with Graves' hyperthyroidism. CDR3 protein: CASSLAGQGQETQYF. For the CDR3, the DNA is TGTGCCAGCAGCTTAGCCGGACAGGGACAAGAGACCCAGTACTTC. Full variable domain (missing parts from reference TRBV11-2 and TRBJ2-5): EAGVAQSPRYKIIEKRQSVAFWCNPISGHATLYWYQQILGQGPKLLIQFQNNGVVDDSQLPKDRFSAERLKGVDSTLKIQPAKLEDSAVYLCASSLAGQGQETQYFGPGTRLLVL.